This T cell receptor (beta chain) was recorded in a study of blood T cell repertoires in COVID-19. Study-level information: Whether acute or convalescent, the COVID-19 samples came from the United States, Italy and Spain. Nucleic acid was either cDNA or gDNA, and it came from T cells, B-cell-depleted T cells, or PBMCs.

Under the authors' procedure: Estimated nucleated cell counts came from reference gene primer amplification. Method: immunoSEQ multiplex PCR; TCRdb's copy keeps in-frame clones and lacks some. V and J calls and clone size are copied from that table; D and trimming were computed from the DNA. The sample lists over 250,000 clones; 70% to 85% were seen once. The CDR3 runs to 15 residues. The germline gives CDR1 SNHLY, CDR2 FYNNEI. Between the trimmed V and J ends, which lost 6 bases and 4 bases, there was a span of 18 bases. Sequencing was done on a sample of peripheral blood. The sequence came from a woman aged 80 or older with acute or convalescent COVID-19. The V call is TRBV2, the J call TRBJ2-5; a weak D match, TRBD1 (5 bases). The CDR3 DNA reads as TGTGCCAGCAGCGACCCGGTTCAGGGCGGAGAGACCCAGTACTTC. It yields the protein CASSDPVQGGETQYF.